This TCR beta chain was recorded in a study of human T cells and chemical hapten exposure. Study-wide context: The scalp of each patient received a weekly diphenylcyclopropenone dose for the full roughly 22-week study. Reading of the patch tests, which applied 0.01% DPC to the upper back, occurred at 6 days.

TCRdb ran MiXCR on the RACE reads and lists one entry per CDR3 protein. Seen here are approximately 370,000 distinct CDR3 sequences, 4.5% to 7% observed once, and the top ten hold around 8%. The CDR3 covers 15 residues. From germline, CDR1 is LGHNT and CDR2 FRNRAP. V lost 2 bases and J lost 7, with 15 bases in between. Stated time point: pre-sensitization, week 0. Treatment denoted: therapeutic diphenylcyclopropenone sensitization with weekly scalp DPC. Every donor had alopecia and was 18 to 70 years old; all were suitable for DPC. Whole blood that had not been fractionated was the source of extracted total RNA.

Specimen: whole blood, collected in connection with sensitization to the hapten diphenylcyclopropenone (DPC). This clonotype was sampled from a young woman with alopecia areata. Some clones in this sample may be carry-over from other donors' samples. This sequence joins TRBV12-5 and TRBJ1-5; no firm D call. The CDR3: CASGLTDKLGQPQHF. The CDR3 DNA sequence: TGTGCTAGTGGTTTGACGGATAAGCTGGGACAGCCCCAGCATTTT.